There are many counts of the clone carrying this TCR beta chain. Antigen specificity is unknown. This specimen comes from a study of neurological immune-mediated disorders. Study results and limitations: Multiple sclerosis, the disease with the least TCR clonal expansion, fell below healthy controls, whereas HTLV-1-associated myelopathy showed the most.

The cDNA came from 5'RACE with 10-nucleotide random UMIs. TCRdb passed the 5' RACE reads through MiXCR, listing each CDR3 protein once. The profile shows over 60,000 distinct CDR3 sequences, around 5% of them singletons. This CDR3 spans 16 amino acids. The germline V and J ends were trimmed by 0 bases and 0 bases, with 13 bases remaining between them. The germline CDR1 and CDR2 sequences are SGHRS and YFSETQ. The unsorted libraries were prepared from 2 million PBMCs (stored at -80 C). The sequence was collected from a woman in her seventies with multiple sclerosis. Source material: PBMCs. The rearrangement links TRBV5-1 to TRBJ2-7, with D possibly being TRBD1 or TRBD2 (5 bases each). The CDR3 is CASSLGGSSNSYEQYF. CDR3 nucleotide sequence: TGCGCCAGCAGCTTGGGGGGGTCTTCAAACTCCTACGAGCAGTACTTC.